This T cell receptor (beta chain) was sequenced in a study of blood T cell repertoires in COVID-19. Study background: Sites in the United States, Italy and Spain provided acute and convalescent COVID-19 samples.

CDR3 length equals 14 residues. CDR1 LNHDA and CDR2 SQIVND come from the germline V gene (reference sequence). V lost 4 bases and J 7 bases, leaving 14 bases between the germline ends. The age range of participants was about 18 to 95 years, with residence in about two dozen US areas. Clones were read by immunoSEQ multiplex PCR, and TCRdb kept only the in-frame ones, dropping some. The sample includes 280,000 or so clones, 80% to 90% of them seen just once. The chain carries TRBV19 and TRBJ1-5, with D maybe TRBD1 (5 bases). This receptor was obtained from a man aged 25 to 40 who had recovered from COVID-19. The sequenced sample consisted of PBMCs or T cells enriched from blood (not recorded which). CDR3 in DNA: TGTGCCAGTAGTACTCAGGGTTTGGGACAGCCCCAGCATTTT. Encoded protein: CASSTQGLGQPQHF.